This passage covers 18 T cell receptor beta chains from one sample sequenced in a study of T cells in Graves' hyperthyroidism and ophthalmopathy. The TCR beta CDR3 regions underwent amplification using RNA transcripts as the source. First-round RT-PCR of the TCR CDR3 relied on the HTBI primer set. Each CDR3 protein is one row after TCRdb ran MiXCR on the multiplex PCR reads. The data show about 52,000 distinct CDR3 sequences, less than 60% seen once. What was sequenced was blood. Receptors were obtained from a woman between 50 and 59 years old with Graves' ophthalmopathy.

The count of this clonotype is one. A read error is likely, as this CDR3 ends without the conserved phenylalanine or tryptophan. The DNA is omitted, as the CDR3 cannot be located on it reliably, and the CDR3 follows TCRdb's listing. This sequence joins TRBV2 and TRBJ2-5. Per the germline V gene, CDR1 is SNHLY and CDR2 is FYNNEI. The CDR3 length is 12 residues, termini included. The CDR3 is CASSVEQETQHS.

The genes are TRBV30 and TRBJ2-7; the match to TRBD1 covers 11 bases. This CDR3 has 14 residues. Trimming cost V 4 bases and J 3 bases; bases outside gene matches: 5. Per the germline V gene, CDR1 is GTSNPN and CDR2 is SVGIG (reference sequence). The CDR3 nucleotides are TGTGCCTGGATGCCGGGACAGGGGGTCTACGAGCAGTACTTC. Translated: CAWMPGQGVYEQYF.

This clonotype was seen ten or more times. V gene TRBV24-1 combines with J gene TRBJ2-3; 7 nucleotides align to TRBD1. V lost 0 bases to trimming and J lost 4 bases; unmatched junction nucleotides: 9. Germline assignment: CDR1 KGHDR and CDR2 SFDVKD. The CDR3 totals 17 residues. The CDR3 region is CATSDLRQGVKADTQYF. The CDR3 DNA follows: TGTGCCACCAGTGATTTGAGGCAGGGGGTAAAGGCAGATACGCAGTATTTT.

The rearrangement links TRBV19 to TRBJ2-2, with no clear D. This CDR3 contains 14 residues. Per germline, CDR1 LNHDA and CDR2 SQIVND (reference sequence). The V and J ends lost 3 bases and 7 bases respectively, with 12 bases between them. The CDR3 loop reads CASSINLGNGELFF. The CDR3 nucleotides are TGTGCCAGTAGTATTAATCTGGGCAACGGGGAGCTGTTTTTT.

The rearrangement joins TRBV6-5 to TRBJ1-5; D is ambiguous. Germline loops: CDR1 MNHEY, CDR2 SVGAGI. V was clipped by 6 bases and J by 11 bases, with 17 bases between them. The CDR3 contains 13 residues. CDR3 bases: TGTGCCAGCAGGACCGAGATGGAAGAGACCCAGCATTTT. Translation: CASRTEMEETQHF.

Many counts were recorded for this clonotype. The V gene is TRBV19, the J gene TRBJ1-5, with TRBD1 matching 10 bases. Germline V gene data show CDR1 as LNHDA and CDR2 as SQIVND (reference sequence). Trimming at V came to 3 bases and at J to 2 bases, leaving 1 base not matched to a gene. The CDR3 consists of 15 residues. In DNA form, the CDR3 reads TGTGCCAGTAGTATTGGACAGGGGGGCAATCAGCCCCAGCATTTT. It is translated as CASSIGQGGNQPQHF.

Worth noting for this clonotype: The junction and the germline gene differ at one end; a read error may be behind it. V usage is TRBV11-2 and J usage is TRBJ2-7; D might be TRBD1 or TRBD2, each matching 5 bases. Germline CDR1 SGHAT, CDR2 FQNNGV. CDR3 length: 14 amino acids. This chain's CDR3 is CASSLGPGTHEPYF. The CDR3 DNA reads as TGTGCCAGCAGCTTAGGTCCAGGGACGCACGAGCCGTACTTC.

With regard to this clonotype: Because it lacks the conserved phenylalanine or tryptophan at the end, this CDR3 is likely a read error. The chain employs TRBV5-1 and TRBJ1-1; D not resolved. Trimming removed 2 bases from V and 8 bases from J, with 19 bases in between. Germline V gene sequence: CDR1 SGHRS, CDR2 YFSETQ. The CDR3 extends over 15 amino acids. The CDR3 DNA reads TGCGCCAGCAGCTTAGACGGACGGTTAGGCACGGAAGCTTTCTGT. It encodes CASSLDGRLGTEAFC.

There are a few counts of this clonotype. The DNA for the CDR3 is TGTGCCAGCAGCTTATTTGGCGGGGGGAACTCCTACGAGCAGTACTTC. Residues: CASSLFGGGNSYEQYF. The V gene is TRBV7-8, the J gene TRBJ2-7; 8 bases are shared with TRBD2. Germline CDR1 and CDR2: SGHVS and FQNEAQ. CDR3 length: 16 amino acids. The junction had 6 bases not matched to a gene; V was cut back by 2 bases and J by 0 bases.

This clonotype showed up many times. The gene calls are TRBV20-1 and TRBJ2-7; D ambiguous. V was trimmed by 1 base and J by 2 bases, leaving 15 bases between them. The CDR3 is 15 amino acids. Germline V gene lookup returns CDR1 DFQATT and CDR2 SNEGSKA (reference sequence). This chain's CDR3 is CSARGSGSPTYEQYF. The CDR3 nucleotides read TGCAGTGCTAGAGGTTCAGGTTCCCCCACCTACGAGCAGTACTTC.

This clonotype was recorded many times. The V gene is TRBV3-1, the J gene TRBJ1-2; D is unresolved. CDR1 is LGHDT, CDR2 YNNKEL, per germline (reference sequence). This CDR3 comprises 12 residues. V gave up 2 bases and J gave up 8 bases, with 9 bases separating them. CDR3 sequence: CASSQRPSGYTF. CDR3 DNA: TGTGCCAGCAGCCAACGACCGAGCGGCTACACCTTC.

There are many counts of this clonotype. The DNA of the CDR3 is TGTGCCAGCAGTGAACCGTTAGGGGGGTCAGGTGAGCAGTTCTTC. Translation: CASSEPLGGSGEQFF. The chain carries TRBV6-1 and TRBJ2-1; D tentatively reads TRBD1 or TRBD2 (6 bases each). Germline CDR1 is MNHNS and CDR2 is SASEGT. This CDR3 contains 15 residues. V was pared by 2 bases and J by 9 bases, with 17 bases between.

This clonotype was seen many times. The rearrangement uses TRBV5-1 and TRBJ1-2; D not resolved. The CDR3 totals 17 residues. The germline V gene has CDR1 SGHRS and CDR2 YFSETQ. The V and J ends lost 0 bases and 2 bases respectively, with 17 bases between them. CDR3 DNA: TGCGCCAGCAGCTTGGGGTCTTCTGGCAGGTGGAACTATGGCTACACCTTC. Its protein product is CASSLGSSGRWNYGYTF. The full variable domain, in which reference TRBV5-1 and TRBJ1-2 provide the parts outside the CDR3, is KAGVTQTPRYLIKTRGQQVTLSCSPISGHRSVSWYQQTPGQGLQFLFEYFSETQRNKGNFPGRFSGRQFSNSRSEMNVSTLELGDSALYLCASSLGSSGRWNYGYTFGSGTRLTVV.

This clonotype was recorded only once. A clone one base away is much larger, so this may be a read error. This chain links TRBV24-1 with TRBJ2-1; TRBD1 aligns across 9 bases. Unmatched junction bases numbered 8, after V lost 11 bases and J lost 10 bases. Germline lookup yields CDR1 KGHDR and CDR2 SFDVKD. CDR3 size: 12 residues. Written as DNA, the CDR3 is TGTGCCAGCAGGGAGACAGGGGGGGAGCAGTTCTTC. It is translated as CASRETGGEQFF.

This rearrangement joins TRBV7-2 to TRBJ2-7, with 10 bases fitting TRBD2. V lost 2 bases, J lost 4 bases, and 5 bases stayed unmatched. The germline V gene encodes CDR1 SGHTA and CDR2 FQGNSA. CDR3 length: 15 amino acids. The CDR3 DNA reads TGTGCCAGCAGCTTATTCACTAGCGGGATGTACGAGCAGTACTTC. Amino acid sequence: CASSLFTSGMYEQYF.

This sequence joins TRBV7-2 and TRBJ2-5; maybe TRBD1 (6 bases). Trimming removed 5 bases from V and 5 bases from J, with 15 bases in between. The germline CDR1 and CDR2 sequences are SGHTA and FQGNSA. The CDR3 runs to 14 residues. The CDR3 is CASSLQTGTETQYF. In nucleotides, the CDR3 is TGTGCCAGCAGCCTACAAACAGGGACCGAGACCCAGTACTTC.

The chain joins TRBV20-1 to TRBJ1-6, with 7 positions matching TRBD1. CDR3 size: 15 residues. Losses at the gene ends were 0 bases for V and 7 bases for J; bases not matched to a gene: 6. Germline CDR1 is DFQATT and CDR2 is SNEGSKA (reference sequence). CDR3 DNA: TGCAGTGCTAGAGATCGACAGGGTTCAAATTCACCCCTCCACTTT. It yields the protein CSARDRQGSNSPLHF.

The rearrangement links TRBV20-1 to TRBJ2-5, with D unclear. This CDR3 contains 13 residues. Per germline, CDR1 DFQATT and CDR2 SNEGSKA (reference sequence). V shed 1 base and J shed 0 bases, with 6 bases lying between them. In DNA form, the CDR3 reads TGCAGTGCTAGAGGGGGAAACCAAGAGACCCAGTACTTC. Translation gives CSARGGNQETQYF.